The sequence of this T cell receptor beta chain was determined in a study of blood T cell repertoires in COVID-19. About the study: From T cells, B-cell-depleted T cells, or PBMCs came the material, which was cDNA or gDNA.

Germline V gene data show CDR1 as MNHEY and CDR2 as SMNVEV (reference sequence). Trimming took 2 bases from V and 0 from J; bases not matched to a gene: 11. This CDR3 has 19 amino acids. Original data processing: Using reference gene primer amplification, nucleated cell counts were estimated. Repertoires were generated with immunoSEQ multiplex PCR, while TCRdb's copy carries only in-frame clones and drops some. V and J calls plus clone size are reproduced from that table; the DNA served to infer D and trimming. Of around 200,000 clones in the sample, about 83% were seen once. This receptor was taken from a man aged 60-69 years who had recovered from COVID-19. This sequence joins TRBV27 and TRBJ2-1, with 9 bases that match TRBD1. Sequencing was performed on peripheral blood. CDR3 coding DNA: TGTGCCAGCAGTTTAGGGTGGGGACAGGGTCCCAACTCCTACAATGAGCAGTTCTTC. Translation gives CASSLGWGQGPNSYNEQFF.